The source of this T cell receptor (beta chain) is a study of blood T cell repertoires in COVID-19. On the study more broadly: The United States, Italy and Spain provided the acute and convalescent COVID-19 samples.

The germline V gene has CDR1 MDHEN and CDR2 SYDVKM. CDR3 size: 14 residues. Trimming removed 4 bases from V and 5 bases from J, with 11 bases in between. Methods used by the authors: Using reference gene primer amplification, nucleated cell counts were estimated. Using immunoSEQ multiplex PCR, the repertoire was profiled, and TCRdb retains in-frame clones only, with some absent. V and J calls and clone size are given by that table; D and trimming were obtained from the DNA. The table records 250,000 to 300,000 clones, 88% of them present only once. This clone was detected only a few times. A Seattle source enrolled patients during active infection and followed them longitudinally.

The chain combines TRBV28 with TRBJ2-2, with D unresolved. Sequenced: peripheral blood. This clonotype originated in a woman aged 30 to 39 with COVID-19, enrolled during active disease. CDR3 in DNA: TGTGCCAGCAGTTCCAAAATAGAGACCGGGGAGCTGTTTTTT. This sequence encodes CASSSKIETGELFF.